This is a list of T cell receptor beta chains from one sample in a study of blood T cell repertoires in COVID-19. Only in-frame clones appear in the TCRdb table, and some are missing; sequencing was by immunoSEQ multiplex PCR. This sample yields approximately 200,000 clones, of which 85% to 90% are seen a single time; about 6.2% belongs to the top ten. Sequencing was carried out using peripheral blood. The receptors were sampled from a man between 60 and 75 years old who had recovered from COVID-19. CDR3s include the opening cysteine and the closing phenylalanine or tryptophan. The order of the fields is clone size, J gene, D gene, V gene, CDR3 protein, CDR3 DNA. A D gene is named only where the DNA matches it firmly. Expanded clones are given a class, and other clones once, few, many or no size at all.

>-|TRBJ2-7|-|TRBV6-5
CASSYIRSQTSYEQYF
TGTGCCAGCAGTTATATCCGGTCCCAAACGAGTTACGAGCAGTACTTC
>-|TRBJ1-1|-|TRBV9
CASSSPLGGNTEAFF
TGTGCCAGCAGCTCCCCCCTGGGGGGGAACACTGAAGCTTTCTTT
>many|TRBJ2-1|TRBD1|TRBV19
CASSLYLTGFKEDNEQFF
TGTGCCAGTAGCCTTTATTTGACAGGGTTTAAAGAGGACAATGAGCAGTTCTTC
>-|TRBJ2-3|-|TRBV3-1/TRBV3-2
CASSLRSDINTDTQYF
TGTGCCAGCAGCCTTAGGTCGGACATTAACACAGATACGCAGTATTTT
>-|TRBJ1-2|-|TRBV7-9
CASSSLGTFYGYTF
TGTGCCAGCAGCTCCCTTGGGACTTTTTATGGCTACACCTTC
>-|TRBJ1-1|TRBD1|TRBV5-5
CASSLEYRGPEAFF
TGTGCCAGCAGCTTGGAATACAGGGGCCCTGAAGCTTTCTTT
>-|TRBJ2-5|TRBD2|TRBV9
CASSQPGRAGEETQYF
TGTGCCAGCAGCCAGCCTGGGCGAGCGGGGGAAGAGACCCAGTACTTC
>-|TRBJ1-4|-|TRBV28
CASSKEGEKLFF
TGTGCCAGCAGTAAGGAGGGAGAAAAACTGTTTTTT
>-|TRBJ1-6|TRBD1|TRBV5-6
CASSGTAYNSPLHF
TGTGCCAGCAGCGGGACAGCCTATAATTCACCCCTCCACTTT
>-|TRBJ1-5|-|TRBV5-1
CASSRFQVGRTNQPQHF
TGCGCCAGCAGCCGATTTCAGGTTGGCCGAACGAATCAGCCCCAGCATTTT
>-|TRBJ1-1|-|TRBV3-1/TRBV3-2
CASSQESFTIQDTEAFF
TGTGCCAGCAGCCAAGAATCTTTTACGATCCAGGACACTGAAGCTTTCTTT